This passage covers 8 T cell receptor beta chains from one sample sequenced in a study of blood T cell repertoires in COVID-19. The data were produced by immunoSEQ multiplex PCR, yet TCRdb's version contains in-frame clones alone and is incomplete. The sample includes 300,000 to 450,000 clones, 80% to 90% of them seen just once. The specimen sequenced was PBMCs or T cells enriched from blood (not recorded which). These receptors came from a man aged 18 to 30 who had recovered from COVID-19.

Here the CDR3 DNA reads TGTGCCAGTAGTTCTACAGGTCCAGCTAACTATGGCTACACCTTC. It yields the protein CASSSTGPANYGYTF. The chain combines TRBV19 with TRBJ1-2; D is possibly TRBD1 (5 bases). CDR1 and CDR2 (germline): LNHDA, SQIVND (reference sequence). Deletions cut 5 bases from V and 0 bases from J, with 13 bases between. There are 15 residues in the CDR3.

The chain couples TRBV19 to TRBJ1-2, with TRBD1 as a possible D gene (5 bases). The CDR3 is 14 residues long. Germline V gene sequence: CDR1 LNHDA, CDR2 SQIVND (reference sequence). V lost 3 bases, J lost 2 bases, and 10 bases lay in between. The CDR3 region is CASSILQVNYGYTF. The DNA for the CDR3 is TGTGCCAGTAGTATTCTACAGGTAAACTATGGCTACACCTTC.

V usage is TRBV29-1 and J usage is TRBJ1-1; D not resolved. This CDR3 spans 14 amino acids. Germline V gene data show CDR1 as SQVTM and CDR2 as ANQGSEA. V shed 6 bases and J shed 0 bases, with 14 bases lying between them. The CDR3 is CSVQGGRMNTEAFF. The CDR3 DNA reads TGCAGCGTCCAAGGCGGGCGAATGAACACTGAAGCTTTCTTT.

J is TRBJ1-5 and V is TRBV24-1; maybe TRBD1 (6 bases). Between the trimmed V and J ends, which lost 9 bases and 3 bases, there was a span of 17 bases. Germline V lookup: CDR1 KGHDR, CDR2 SFDVKD. The CDR3 spans 15 residues. CDR3 nucleotide sequence: TGTGCCACCCCCAGCCCGGGGGGGCCCAATCAGCCCCAGCATTTT. Its translation is CATPSPGGPNQPQHF.

In this sample, this clone turned up once. The chain carries TRBV3-1 (or the pseudogene TRBV3-2) and TRBJ2-3, with 7 bases that match TRBD2. CDR1 and CDR2 from the germline V gene are LGHDT and YNNKEL (reference sequence). The CDR3 consists of 15 residues. Trimming at V came to 2 bases and at J to 4 bases, leaving 6 bases not matched to a gene. CDR3 loop: CASSQMGGDADTQYF. CDR3 sequence (DNA): TGTGCCAGCAGCCAAATGGGGGGGGATGCAGATACGCAGTATTTT.

The chain links TRBV9 to TRBJ2-1, with D perhaps TRBD2 (6 bases). The CDR3 consists of 15 residues. Germline CDR1 and CDR2: SGDLS and YYNGEE. Trimming left V 0 bases short and J 2 bases short, with 9 bases between. The CDR3 bases are TGTGCCAGCAGCGTAGCTTGGGGGGCCTACAATGAGCAGTTCTTC. The encoded protein is CASSVAWGAYNEQFF.

This chain uses TRBV3-1 (or the pseudogene TRBV3-2) with TRBJ2-5; 13 nucleotides match TRBD2. CDR1 is LGHDT and CDR2 is YNNKEL in the germline V gene (reference sequence). V shed 4 bases, J shed 1 base, and the junction held 3 bases outside the gene matches. This CDR3 spans 16 amino acids. Written as DNA, the CDR3 is TGTGCCAGCAGCCGTAGACTAGCGGGGGGCCAAGAGACCCAGTACTTC. Translation: CASSRRLAGGQETQYF.

This CDR3 is CATSDSGTEAFF. CDR3 bases: TGTGCCACCAGTGACTCGGGGACTGAAGCTTTCTTT. The V gene is TRBV24-1, the J gene TRBJ1-1, with D uncertain. The V gene lost 4 bases and the J gene lost 5 bases, with 7 bases spanning the gap. The CDR3 loop spans 12 amino acids. Germline V CDR1 and CDR2: KGHDR, SFDVKD.